One sample yielded the 6 T cell receptor beta chains listed below, sequenced in a study of blood T cell repertoires in COVID-19. Profiling relied on immunoSEQ multiplex PCR, and the TCRdb table lists in-frame clones only, not all of them. The sample yields approximately 97,000 clones, 80% to 90% seen once. Sequencing used peripheral blood. The receptors here all came from a man aged 50 to 59 with COVID-19, enrolled during active disease.

The rearrangement links TRBV9 to TRBJ1-2; TRBD1 is a possible D gene (6 bases). Trimming shortened V by 3 bases and J by 8 bases, and 11 bases separated the two germline ends. The CDR3 has 12 residues. Germline assignment: CDR1 SGDLS and CDR2 YYNGEE. CDR3 sequence: CASSAGTRGYTF. The CDR3 DNA is TGTGCCAGCAGCGCCGGGACAAGAGGCTACACCTTC.

The CDR3 bases are TGTGCCAGCAGCTTAAGTGGCCTAGAGAATGAGCAGTTCTTC. It is translated as CASSLSGLENEQFF. The genes are TRBV11-3 and TRBJ2-1; D gene unclear. CDR3 length: 14 amino acids. V was pared by 2 bases and J by 7 bases, with 12 bases between. Germline V CDR1 and CDR2: SGHNT, YENEEA.

This rearrangement joins TRBV2 to TRBJ2-2; 7 bases align to TRBD1. Per the germline V gene, CDR1 is SNHLY and CDR2 is FYNNEI. V was pared by 8 bases and J by 6 bases, with 18 bases of the junction left unmatched. CDR3 length: 17 amino acids. This CDR3 reads CASQGTDFVFFAGELFF. The CDR3 bases are TGTGCCAGCCAGGGGACAGATTTTGTATTTTTTGCCGGGGAGCTGTTTTTT. Supplemented by reference TRBV2 and TRBJ2-2, the full variable domain reads EPEVTQTPSHQVTQMGQEVILRCVPISNHLYFYWYRQILGQKVEFLVSFYNNEISEKSEIFDDQFSVERPDGSNFTLKIRSTKLEDSAMYFCASQGTDFVFFAGELFFGEGSRLTVL.

The chain uses TRBV7-3 and TRBJ1-1, with a weak D call TRBD1 (5 bases). Germline loops: CDR1 SGHTA, CDR2 FQGTGA. CDR3 length: 13 amino acids. V dropped 6 bases and J dropped 6 bases, with 14 bases sitting between them. The DNA of the CDR3 is TGTGCCAGCAGTGCGGGGCCCCCCGCTGAAGCTTTCTTT. It codes for CASSAGPPAEAFF.

The DNA of the CDR3 is TGTGCCAGCAGCCAAGAAGGGGCGAAGACGACTTTCTTT. Protein product: CASSQEGAKTTFF. The chain combines TRBV3-1 (or the pseudogene TRBV3-2) with TRBJ1-1; a weak D match, TRBD1 (5 bases). In germline, CDR1 is LGHDT, CDR2 YNNKEL (reference sequence). Trimming removed 0 bases at V and 12 bases at J, with 14 bases between. The CDR3 sequence is 13 residues long.

V and J are TRBV7-6 and TRBJ2-7; TRBD1 is a possible D gene (5 bases). The CDR3 covers 15 residues. CDR1 is SGHVS and CDR2 is FNYEAQ in the germline V gene. V lost 6 bases and J lost 4, with 19 bases in between. The CDR3 protein is CASSPTPQGKYEQYF. In DNA form, the CDR3 reads TGTGCCAGCAGTCCCACCCCCCAGGGAAAGTACGAGCAGTACTTC.